The clone carrying this T cell receptor beta chain was seen a few times. No antigen is known for it. This entry comes from a study of early T cells in non-severe SARS-CoV-2 infection. Looking at the study overall: Unsorted whole blood bulk RNA was sequenced, with unpaired chains. Study-wide results and limits: Private and CD4 specificities were missed by VDJdb matching, which favored anti-spike CD8 responses.

Unique molecular identifiers were attached to individual cDNA molecules. TCRdb itself ran the 5' RACE reads through MiXCR, one entry per CDR3 protein. The repertoire holds tens of thousands of distinct CDR3 sequences, with about 11% as singletons. The CDR3 totals 15 residues. V lost 3 bases to trimming and J lost 7 bases; unmatched junction nucleotides: 8. CDR1 and CDR2 from the germline V gene are SNHLY and FYNNEI. This clonotype originated in an adult who was a healthcare worker with PCR-confirmed SARS-CoV-2 infection or an uninfected control (not recorded which). The genes are TRBV2 and TRBJ2-3; 9 bases agree with TRBD2. The sample was whole blood. The CDR3 loop reads CASSERGGAPNTQYF. The CDR3 nucleotides read TGTGCCAGCAGTGAGCGCGGGGGGGCCCCAAATACGCAGTATTTT.